The present T cell receptor (beta chain) was sequenced within a study of blood T cell repertoires in COVID-19. Study information: From the United States, Italy and Spain came samples of acute and convalescent COVID-19. In each case, the material was cDNA or gDNA derived from T cells, B-cell-depleted T cells, or PBMCs.

V was clipped by 4 bases and J by 0 bases; unmatched bases: 12. Germline V gene data show CDR1 as MNHEY and CDR2 as SVGEGT. This CDR3 region has 18 residues. Authors' analysis steps: The assay estimated nucleated cells by amplifying reference gene primers. Using immunoSEQ multiplex PCR, the repertoire was profiled, and TCRdb retains in-frame clones only, with some absent. That table supplies the V and J calls and clone size; D and trimming were determined from the DNA. The sample carries 60,000 to 80,000 clones, approximately 92% recorded once. Enrolled during active infection, Seattle patients were then followed longitudinally.

The clonotype originates from a woman aged 55-70 years with COVID-19, enrolled during active disease. The gene calls are TRBV6-2 or TRBV6-3 and TRBJ2-1, with 7 bases aligning to TRBD1. The sequenced sample was peripheral blood. The CDR3 sequence is CASSSGGLERYSYNEQFF. The CDR3 region has the DNA TGTGCCAGCAGTTCAGGGGGATTGGAGCGTTACTCCTACAATGAGCAGTTCTTC.